A single sample gave rise to the 24 T cell receptor beta chains below, sequenced in a study of metastatic and nonmetastatic thyroid tumors. Treatment of any kind had been given to no patient before thyroid surgery. TCRdb used MiXCR to call clones anew from the PCR reads. The sample yields 9,500 to 15,000 clones, 30% to 35% seen once. Sequenced sample: tumor tissue. Source of these receptors: a female donor with papillary thyroid cancer or a benign thyroid nodule (not recorded which). Some clones in this sample may be carry-over from other donors' samples.

This chain links TRBV20-1 with TRBJ2-2; D ambiguous. CDR3 size: 13 residues. Germline V gene data show CDR1 as DFQATT and CDR2 as SNEGSKA (reference sequence). Trimming stripped 2 bases from V and 5 bases from J, with 9 bases between. The CDR3 DNA reads as TGCAGTGCTAGAATGGACCTAACCGGGGAGCTGTTTTTT. It yields the protein CSARMDLTGELFF.

Concerning this clone: The junction does not match germline at one end; this may be a read error. This chain joins TRBV19 and TRBJ1-1, with 10 nucleotides matching TRBD1. The CDR3 contains 17 residues. Germline CDR1 LNHDA, CDR2 SQIVND (reference sequence). The CDR3 sequence is CVSKHRDRGEMNTEAFF. CDR3 bases: TGTGTCAGTAAACACCGGGACAGGGGCGAGATGAACACTGAAGCTTTCTTT.

This chain uses TRBV5-1 with TRBJ2-3; possibly TRBD2 for D (5 bases). Germline V gene data show CDR1 as SGHRS and CDR2 as YFSETQ. Trimming cost V 0 bases and J 1 base, with 15 bases left between them. This CDR3 spans 17 amino acids. CDR3 DNA sequence: TGCGCCAGCAGCTTGGCATACGCGGGTGGTGGCACAGATACGCAGTATTTT. This codes for CASSLAYAGGGTDTQYF.

The chain is built from TRBV11-2 and TRBJ2-1; D gene ambiguous. This CDR3 has 12 residues. V lost 2 bases, J lost 5 bases, and 4 bases lay in between. Germline V CDR1 and CDR2: SGHAT, FQNNGV. The CDR3 DNA reads TGTGCCAGCAGCTTAATGAACAATGAGCAGTTCTTC. It is translated as CASSLMNNEQFF.

In its sample, this clone was seen many times. V gene TRBV14 combines with J gene TRBJ2-1, with a possible D match to TRBD1 (7 bases). Trimming removed 0 bases from V and 8 bases from J, with 20 bases in between. The CDR3 has 17 residues. The germline gives CDR1 SGHDN, CDR2 FVKESK. CDR3 nucleotides: TGTGCCAGCAGCCAAGACCCGCAGGGGGGTTTATTAGATGAGCAGTTCTTC. Its translation: CASSQDPQGGLLDEQFF.

The chain combines TRBV7-6 with TRBJ2-3, with a weak D call TRBD1 (5 bases). The CDR3 runs 11 residues. V was clipped by 5 bases and J by 5 bases, with 5 bases between them. CDR1 is SGHVS and CDR2 is FNYEAQ in the germline V gene. The CDR3 DNA reads TGTGCCAGCAGCCAGGGAGATACGCAGTATTTT. Its translation: CASSQGDTQYF.

Points on this clone: One end of the junction does not line up with germline, which may come from a read error. The gene calls are TRBV7-8 and TRBJ2-1; TRBD2 agrees at 11 bases. Germline CDR1 reads SGHVS; CDR2 reads FQNEAQ. The CDR3 runs to 17 residues. The CDR3 region is CARSPGGLAGGGHEQFF. CDR3 in DNA: TGTGCCAGAAGCCCGGGGGGGCTAGCGGGAGGAGGGCATGAGCAATTCTTC.

The rearrangement uses TRBV6-1 and TRBJ1-4, with a weak D call TRBD1 (6 bases). Per germline, CDR1 MNHNS and CDR2 SASEGT. CDR3 length equals 14 residues. V lost 7 bases and J lost 4, with 13 bases in between. The chain's CDR3 is CASITGSGNEKLFF. CDR3 DNA sequence: TGTGCCAGCATCACAGGGAGTGGTAATGAAAAACTGTTTTTT.

Many counts were recorded for this clone. J is TRBJ2-5 and V is TRBV27, with TRBD2 matching over 9 bases. After removal of 3 bases from V and 0 bases from J, the junction contained 5 bases not matched to a gene. The CDR3 sequence is 16 residues long. The V gene's germline CDR1 is MNHEY and CDR2 SMNVEV (reference sequence). In nucleotides, the CDR3 is TGTGCCAGCAGTTTCTGGGCGGGAGGGAACCAAGAGACCCAGTACTTC. It codes for CASSFWAGGNQETQYF.

This clone was counted between two and nine times. The chain has TRBV28 and TRBJ1-2; 7 bases agree with TRBD1. The length of the CDR3 is 14 residues. Unmatched junction bases numbered 4, after V lost 6 bases and J lost 0 bases. Germline CDR1 is MDHEN and CDR2 is SYDVKM. Here the CDR3 DNA reads TGTGCCAGCAGCTGGGACAGTCCTAACTATGGCTACACCTTC. Residues: CASSWDSPNYGYTF.

The chain links TRBV7-2 to TRBJ2-7; 12 bases fit TRBD2. The CDR3 length is 15 residues. CDR1 is SGHTA, CDR2 FQGNSA, per germline. The trim removed 1 base at V and 6 bases at J, leaving 4 bases unmatched. The CDR3 here is CASSLGLAGESEQYF. DNA for the CDR3: TGTGCCAGCAGCTTAGGACTAGCGGGAGAGAGCGAGCAGTACTTC.

V is TRBV7-2 and J is TRBJ1-6; D call uncertain. Trimming pared 8 bases from V and 10 bases from J, leaving 18 bases between. The CDR3 contains 14 residues. Germline-derived CDR1 and CDR2 are SGHTA and FQGNSA. The CDR3 sequence: CASSPTEEGSPLHF. The DNA of the CDR3 is TGTGCCAGCTCCCCTACGGAAGAAGGGTCACCCCTCCACTTT.

This clone was seen at least ten times. The V call is TRBV20-1, the J call TRBJ2-3; 10 bases are a match to TRBD2. The trim removed 0 bases at V and 2 bases at J, leaving 11 bases unmatched. The CDR3 covers 18 residues. CDR1 is DFQATT and CDR2 is SNEGSKA in the germline V gene (reference sequence). The CDR3 DNA follows: TGCAGTGCTAGAGATCCCGCCCCTAGCGGGGGCCCCACAGATACGCAGTATTTT. Translated, it gives CSARDPAPSGGPTDTQYF.

This clone was counted at least ten times. The rearrangement links TRBV30 to TRBJ1-2, with a weak D call TRBD1 (6 bases). CDR1 is GTSNPN, CDR2 SVGIG, per germline (reference sequence). Trimming left V 4 bases short and J 2 bases short, with 8 bases between. CDR3 size: 12 residues. CDR3: CAWIGGNYGYTF. CDR3 DNA: TGTGCCTGGATCGGGGGCAACTATGGCTACACCTTC.

A few counts support this clone. The chain couples TRBV19 to TRBJ1-2; D remains ambiguous. CDR3 length equals 12 residues. Germline CDR1 is LNHDA and CDR2 is SQIVND (reference sequence). Deletions cut 3 bases from V and 4 bases from J, with 6 bases between. The CDR3 nucleotides read TGTGCCAGTAGTATGGCGTTCTATGGCTACACCTTC. Translating gives CASSMAFYGYTF.

This clone has at least ten counts. The chain combines TRBV29-1 with TRBJ2-3, with D possibly TRBD2 on 5 matching bases. The CDR3 is 12 amino acids. V lost 8 bases and J 4 bases, leaving 13 bases between the germline ends. Germline CDR1 reads SQVTM; CDR2 reads ANQGSEA. The CDR3 nucleotides are TGCAGCATTAAACTAGGTTCAGATACGCAGTATTTT. It translates to CSIKLGSDTQYF.

This clone was seen a handful of times. The rearrangement links TRBV6-5 to TRBJ2-1, with D maybe TRBD2 (5 bases). V lost 0 bases and J 9 bases, leaving 12 bases between the germline ends. The CDR3 totals 14 residues. The germline V gene encodes CDR1 MNHEY and CDR2 SVGAGI. The CDR3 is CASSYSPGWGEQFF. CDR3 DNA sequence: TGTGCCAGCAGTTACTCCCCGGGGTGGGGTGAGCAGTTCTTC.

This sequence joins TRBV20-1 and TRBJ2-7; possible D gene TRBD1, 6 bases. This CDR3 is 14 amino acids long. Germline V lookup: CDR1 DFQATT, CDR2 SNEGSKA (reference sequence). V was pared by 3 bases and J by 3 bases, with 15 bases between. CDR3 protein: CSAREKGVHYEQYF. The DNA of the CDR3 is TGCAGTGCTAGGGAAAAGGGGGTCCACTACGAGCAGTACTTC.

The rearrangement joins TRBV5-4 to TRBJ2-2; D gene uncertain. The CDR3 length is 11 residues. The V and J ends lost 3 bases and 7 bases respectively, with 4 bases between them. CDR1 SGHNT and CDR2 YYREEE come from the germline V gene (reference sequence). CDR3: CASSSIGELFF. CDR3 sequence (DNA): TGTGCCAGCAGCTCAATCGGGGAGCTGTTTTTT.

The V call is TRBV6-1, the J call TRBJ1-3, with 7 bases identical to TRBD1. The CDR3 covers 15 residues. Unmatched junction bases numbered 1, after V lost 0 bases and J lost 2 bases. Looked up from germline, CDR1 is MNHNS and CDR2 is SASEGT. The CDR3 nucleotides are TGTGCCAGCAGTGAAGCGACAGGGACTGGAAACACCATATATTTT. This encodes CASSEATGTGNTIYF.

V usage is TRBV20-1 and J usage is TRBJ1-2; D might be TRBD1 (5 bases). The CDR3 contains 18 residues. Trimming removed 6 bases from V and 5 bases from J, with 31 bases in between. From germline, CDR1 is DFQATT and CDR2 SNEGSKA (reference sequence). Here the CDR3 DNA reads TGCAGTGCCTACCTACGGGGCGGGACCCTCCGGGAGGCGTATGGCTACACCTTC. Residues: CSAYLRGGTLREAYGYTF.

This clone was detected many times. CDR3 DNA: TGCAGCGGATCGACTGGGACCTACGAGCAGTACTTC. The encoded protein is CSGSTGTYEQYF. The gene calls are TRBV29-1 and TRBJ2-7; D not certain. V lost 7 bases, J lost 2 bases, and 12 bases lay in between. This CDR3 has 12 residues. Germline V gives CDR1 SQVTM, CDR2 ANQGSEA.

J is TRBJ2-3 and V is TRBV18; the D is unclear. Trimming cost V 5 bases and J 4 bases, with 10 bases left between them. In germline, CDR1 is KGHSH, CDR2 LQKENI. The length of the CDR3 is 13 residues. This CDR3 reads CASSSTVSDTQYF. The CDR3 bases are TGTGCCAGCTCATCGACCGTATCAGATACGCAGTATTTT.

This clone turned up a few times. This sequence joins TRBV6-5 and TRBJ1-2; D is perhaps TRBD1 (5 bases). Trimming cost V 4 bases and J 0 bases, with 12 bases left between them. This CDR3 contains 15 residues. Germline values: CDR1 MNHEY, CDR2 SVGAGI. Here the CDR3 reads CASSLLGDPNYGYTF. For the CDR3, the DNA is TGTGCCAGCAGTTTGTTAGGGGACCCTAACTATGGCTACACCTTC.